This TCR beta chain derives from a study of OX40 agonist ivuxolimab in advanced cancers. Data came from immunoSEQ multiplex PCR; TCRdb stores just in-frame clones and leaves some out. The sample records some 90,000 clones, 90% to 95% being singletons. Germline CDR1 and CDR2: MNHNS and SASEGT. V lost 2 bases and J 13 bases, leaving 20 bases between the germline ends. The CDR3 spans 15 residues. This clone was seen only a few times. Its specificity is unknown. Study findings and constraints: Researchers report that CD8+ T cells had, on average, more expanded clones than CD4+.

The chain links TRBV6-1 to TRBJ1-4; D perhaps matches TRBD1 (6 bases). The material sequenced was CD4+ or CD8+ T cells sorted from blood, taken in a trial of the OX40 agonist ivuxolimab. The sequence derives from an adult with an advanced solid tumor such as melanoma, head and neck, liver or kidney cancer. The CDR3 sequence is CASSEPNRALGVLFF. The CDR3 DNA reads TGTGCCAGCAGTGAACCGAACAGGGCCCTAGGGGTACTGTTTTTT.